A single sample gave rise to the 17 T cell receptor beta chains below, sequenced in a study of CD4 and CD8 cells across lung adenocarcinoma regions. TCRdb re-analysed the PCR reads in MiXCR, keeping a single row per CDR3 protein. The data hold some 23,000 distinct CDR3 sequences, with roughly half observed a single time. The source material was CD8+ T cells from the center of a lung tumor. These TCRs come from a male donor with lung adenocarcinoma. The CD4 and CD8 labels of this study may be unreliable.

This rearrangement joins TRBV20-1 to TRBJ2-1; 7 nucleotides match TRBD1. The V and J ends lost 5 bases and 1 base, in that order; junction bases with no gene match: 11. CDR3 size: 16 residues. From germline, CDR1 is DFQATT and CDR2 SNEGSKA (reference sequence). The CDR3 bases are TGCAGTGCTCCCGACCCCGGGACAGAATCCTACAATGAGCAGTTCTTC. It encodes CSAPDPGTESYNEQFF.

The chain combines TRBV14 with TRBJ2-4; TRBD2 matches 8 bases. Looked up from germline, CDR1 is SGHDN and CDR2 is FVKESK. The CDR3 consists of 14 residues. V lost 4 bases, J lost 6 bases, and 5 bases stayed unmatched. CDR3 sequence (DNA): TGTGCCAGCAGCCTCGGACTAGCCCGAAACATTCAGTACTTC. It encodes CASSLGLARNIQYF.

This clonotype is termed medium-sized. The chain combines TRBV6-1 with TRBJ2-1, with D tentatively TRBD2 (6 bases). Germline V gives CDR1 MNHNS, CDR2 SASEGT. The CDR3 is made up of 17 amino acids. Trimming shortened V by 3 bases and J by 4 bases, and 19 bases separated the two germline ends. CDR3 amino acids: CASSDPPLGLRYNEQFF. CDR3 bases: TGTGCCAGCAGTGATCCGCCCCTGGGACTCAGGTACAATGAGCAGTTCTTC.

The chain has TRBV6-1 and TRBJ2-3; perhaps D is TRBD1 or TRBD2 (6 bases each). The last part of the DNA fits TRBJ2-7 better; the J call may be wrong. This CDR3 is built from 17 residues. The germline CDR1 and CDR2 sequences are MNHNS and SASEGT. In DNA form, the CDR3 reads TGTGCCAGCAGGGGGGGACTCGGGGGCCCTAGCCCAGAGACGCAGTACTTC. Translated, it gives CASRGGLGGPSPETQYF.

This rearrangement joins TRBV4-1 to TRBJ2-1; 9 nucleotides align to TRBD2. This CDR3 has 17 amino acids. Looked up from germline, CDR1 is MGHRA and CDR2 is YSYEKL. V was pared by 2 bases and J by 8 bases, with 13 bases of the junction left unmatched. CDR3 residues: CASSQPSAGGPRYEQFF. For the CDR3, the DNA is TGCGCCAGCAGCCAACCAAGCGCGGGAGGGCCAAGATATGAGCAGTTCTTC.

The chain recombines TRBV10-2 with TRBJ2-5; D is undetermined. CDR3 length: 13 residues. The V gene lost 3 bases and the J gene lost 0 bases, with 5 bases spanning the gap. Germline lookup yields CDR1 WSHSY and CDR2 SAAADI. CDR3 in DNA: TGCGCCAGCAGTGACGTCTACCAAGAGACCCAGTACTTC. Residues: CASSDVYQETQYF.

This clonotype was detected ten times or more. This chain links TRBV10-3 with TRBJ1-2; D not resolved. V lost 8 bases and J 0 bases, leaving 16 bases between the germline ends. The CDR3 is made up of 15 amino acids. Germline CDR1 is ENHRY and CDR2 is SYGVKD. CDR3 amino acids: CAIATPLEANYGYTF. CDR3 DNA sequence: TGTGCCATCGCGACTCCCCTAGAGGCTAACTATGGCTACACCTTC.

In this sample, this clonotype turned up a few times. The chain employs TRBV5-1 and TRBJ2-1; D not resolved. This CDR3 has 13 residues. CDR1 is SGHRS, CDR2 YFSETQ, per germline. Trimming removed 0 bases from V and 5 bases from J, with 6 bases in between. CDR3: CASSLAQHNEQFF. The CDR3 nucleotides read TGCGCCAGCAGCTTGGCCCAGCACAATGAGCAGTTCTTC. The full variable domain, its missing parts supplied by reference TRBV5-1 and TRBJ2-1, is KAGVTQTPRYLIKTRGQQVTLSCSPISGHRSVSWYQQTPGQGLQFLFEYFSETQRNKGNFPGRFSGRQFSNSRSEMNVSTLELGDSALYLCASSLAQHNEQFFGPGTRLTVL.

The chain couples TRBV7-8 to TRBJ2-6; D call uncertain. CDR3 length: 14 residues. Germline-derived CDR1 and CDR2 are SGHVS and FQNEAQ. Trimming stripped 5 bases from V and 0 bases from J, with 5 bases between. The CDR3 DNA follows: TGTGCCAGCAGCCACATCTCTGGGGCCAACGTCCTGACTTTC. Amino acids: CASSHISGANVLTF.

The genes are TRBV4-1 and TRBJ2-1; D gene unclear. Trimming took 4 bases from V and 7 from J, leaving 23 bases between them. CDR1 MGHRA and CDR2 YSYEKL come from the germline V gene. This CDR3 comprises 17 residues. DNA of the CDR3: TGCGCCAGCAGCCCCGGACCCCCAGCAGAAATTCGGAATGAGCAGTTCTTC. Its translation: CASSPGPPAEIRNEQFF.

This clonotype was observed many times. This chain joins TRBV12-3 or TRBV12-4 and TRBJ2-3; D might be TRBD1 (5 bases). The CDR3 is 14 residues long. V was shortened by 6 bases and J by 5 bases, with 15 bases between the two germline ends. The CDR3 reads CASSTGRGIDTQYF. The CDR3 region has the DNA TGTGCCAGCAGCACAGGAAGAGGAATAGATACGCAGTATTTT.

The chain couples TRBV10-2 to TRBJ2-4; D possibly corresponds to TRBD1 (7 bases). The germline V gene encodes CDR1 WSHSY and CDR2 SAAADI. The V gene lost 3 bases and the J gene lost 13 bases, with 25 bases spanning the gap. This CDR3 has 16 residues. CDR3 sequence: CASSEQGLGGKDMQYF. The CDR3 DNA reads as TGCGCCAGCAGTGAACAGGGGCTGGGAGGCAAAGATATGCAGTACTTC.

On this clonotype itself: It is unclear where the CDR3 begins or ends on the DNA, so no DNA is shown, and the CDR3 is as TCRdb lists it. The chain links TRBV6-1 to TRBJ2-3; the DNA was not used to check the table's D call, TRBD2. The germline V gene has CDR1 MNHNS and CDR2 SASEGT. The CDR3 length is 16 residues, termini included. The CDR3 sequence is CASRGPEGVGTGAQYF.

This clonotype has a count of ten or more. The chain carries TRBV6-5 and TRBJ2-5; tentative D call: TRBD1 (7 bases). The CDR3 has 14 amino acids. Trimming cost V 5 bases and J 4 bases, with 14 bases left between them. Germline CDR1 reads MNHEY; CDR2 reads SVGAGI. CDR3 nucleotides: TGTGCCAGCAGTAACCCCCAGGGGGGAGAGACCCAGTACTTC. Protein sequence: CASSNPQGGETQYF.

Points on this clonotype: This could be a read error, since a much larger clone is one nucleotide away. The chain joins TRBV10-1 to TRBJ2-1, with TRBD1 identical over 12 bases. V was clipped by 2 bases and J by 6 bases; unmatched bases: 5. In germline, CDR1 is WNHNN, CDR2 SYGVQD (reference sequence). This CDR3 is 16 amino acids long. The CDR3 coding sequence is TGCGCCAGCAGTGAGACCGGGACAGGGGGCTTCAATGAGCAGTTCTTC. Translating it yields CASSETGTGGFNEQFF.

The V and J genes are TRBV6-1 and TRBJ2-1; 9 bases line up with TRBD2. Germline V gives CDR1 MNHNS, CDR2 SASEGT. V trimming: 2 bases; J trimming: 12 bases; junction bases outside the gene matches: 14. This CDR3 has 16 residues. For the CDR3, the DNA is TGTGCCAGCAGTGAAACGTGGGCTAGCGGGACCAATACGCAGTTCTTC. It yields the protein CASSETWASGTNTQFF.

This clonotype appeared many times. This chain joins TRBV6-5 and TRBJ1-1, with a tentative D call TRBD1 (6 bases). Germline lookup yields CDR1 MNHEY and CDR2 SVGAGI. The CDR3 is 14 amino acids. Trimming cost V 4 bases and J 4 bases, with 13 bases left between them. CDR3 coding DNA: TGTGCCAGCAGTTTACAGGGAGTTATCACTGAAGCTTTCTTT. This sequence encodes CASSLQGVITEAFF.